A single sample gave rise to the 27 T cell receptor beta chains below, sequenced in a study of blood T cell repertoires in COVID-19. The data were produced by immunoSEQ multiplex PCR, yet TCRdb's version contains in-frame clones alone and is incomplete. The sample comprises some 20,000 clones, approximately 86% of which are singletons, and about 10% rests with the top ten. The sequencing sample was made of peripheral blood. These receptors all stem from a human donor in a cohort sampled during active COVID-19.

The V and J genes are TRBV30 and TRBJ1-2, with 8 bases aligning to TRBD1. The CDR3 loop spans 12 amino acids. J lost 4 bases, V lost 5 bases, and 3 bases had no gene match. The V gene's germline CDR1 is GTSNPN and CDR2 SVGIG (reference sequence). CDR3 loop: CAWVQGGYGYTF. As DNA, the CDR3 is TGTGCCTGGGTACAGGGGGGCTATGGCTACACCTTC.

This clone was picked up one time. Compared with germline, one end of the junction differs, possibly owing to a read error. The chain couples TRBV5-4 to TRBJ2-3; 7 bases line up with TRBD1. Germline CDR1 SGHNT, CDR2 YYREEE (reference sequence). The CDR3 length is 16 residues. CDR3 DNA: TGTGCCAGCAGTCCCGACAGGGAATCCCGCACGGATACGCAGTATTTT. Encoded protein: CASSPDRESRTDTQYF. The whole variable domain, remainder taken from reference TRBV5-4 and TRBJ2-3, is ETGVTQSPTHLIKTRGQQVTLRCSSQSGHNTVSWYQQALGQGPQFIFQYYREEENGRGNFPPRFSGLQFPNYSSELNVNALELDDSALYLCASSPDRESRTDTQYFGPGTRLTVL.

This rearrangement joins TRBV3-1 (or the pseudogene TRBV3-2) to TRBJ1-3; TRBD1 matches at 8 bases. The J segment lost 2 bases and the V segment lost 4 bases, leaving 1 base of the junction unmatched. The CDR3 length is 14 residues. In germline, CDR1 is LGHDT, CDR2 YNNKEL (reference sequence). The CDR3 is CASSLQGAGNTIYF. CDR3 sequence (DNA): TGTGCCAGCAGCCTACAGGGGGCTGGAAACACCATATATTTT.

V and J are TRBV7-9 and TRBJ2-2; tentatively, D is TRBD2 (6 bases). The germline gives CDR1 SEHNR, CDR2 FQNEAQ (reference sequence). V was cut by 6 bases and J by 5 bases, with 10 bases left in between. The CDR3 length is 13 residues. The chain's CDR3 is CASSTLATGELFF. In DNA, the CDR3 is TGTGCCAGCAGTACACTAGCTACCGGGGAGCTGTTTTTT.

The chain employs TRBV6-5 and TRBJ2-1; TRBD1 matches 7 bases. There are 13 residues in the CDR3. The V gene's germline CDR1 is MNHEY and CDR2 SVGAGI. The J segment lost 7 bases and the V segment lost 7 bases, leaving 7 bases of the junction unmatched. The CDR3 region is CASKLSRGNEQFF. The CDR3 DNA is TGTGCCAGCAAATTATCCAGGGGGAATGAGCAGTTCTTC.

J is TRBJ2-1 and V is TRBV7-9, with 14 bases that match TRBD2. After removal of 5 bases from V and 10 bases from J, the junction contained 7 bases not matched to a gene. CDR3 size: 15 residues. The germline V gene encodes CDR1 SEHNR and CDR2 FQNEAQ (reference sequence). The CDR3 loop reads CASSTGLAGGSEQFF. CDR3 DNA sequence: TGTGCCAGCAGCACCGGACTAGCGGGAGGTTCCGAGCAGTTCTTC.

The rearrangement links TRBV28 to TRBJ2-3, with D possibly being TRBD1 (5 bases). Trimming took off 5 bases at V and 5 bases at J, with 14 bases between the two ends. This CDR3 has 14 residues. Germline V lookup: CDR1 MDHEN, CDR2 SYDVKM. CDR3 nucleotides: TGTGCCAGCAGTACACCGGGTAGGGGAGATACGCAGTATTTT. As protein: CASSTPGRGDTQYF.

The V call is TRBV29-1, the J call TRBJ1-1; a weak D match, TRBD1 (6 bases). V was cut by 7 bases and J by 2 bases, with 14 bases left in between. The CDR3 has 13 amino acids. The V gene's germline CDR1 is SQVTM and CDR2 ANQGSEA. The CDR3 here is CSAAGVGNTEAFF. CDR3 DNA sequence: TGCAGCGCCGCAGGGGTTGGAAACACTGAAGCTTTCTTT.

The J gene is TRBJ1-1, the V gene TRBV28; 11 bases are a match to TRBD1. CDR1 is MDHEN, CDR2 SYDVKM, per germline. With 3 bases clipped from V and 11 bases from J, the junction kept 11 bases outside the gene matches. CDR3 length: 15 amino acids. Here the CDR3 DNA reads TGTGCCAGCAGTTTCTCGGTGGGACAGGGGGTTTTTGCTTTCTTT. This translates into CASSFSVGQGVFAFF.

This chain joins TRBV7-3 and TRBJ2-1; no firm D call. CDR1 and CDR2 from the germline V gene are SGHTA and FQGTGA. The CDR3 extends over 18 amino acids. V lost 5 bases and J lost 0, with 20 bases in between. The CDR3 DNA reads as TGTGCCAGCAGCCCACAAGCTGTAGCAACGAGCTCCTACAATGAGCAGTTCTTC. It encodes CASSPQAVATSSYNEQFF. The full variable domain, rest sourced from reference TRBV7-3 and TRBJ2-1, is GAGVSQTPSNKVTEKGKYVELRCDPISGHTALYWYRQSLGQGPEFLIYFQGTGAADDSGLPNDRFFAVRPEGSVSTLKIQRTERGDSAVYLCASSPQAVATSSYNEQFFGPGTRLTVL.

The V call is TRBV11-2, the J call TRBJ1-4; perhaps TRBD1 as D (6 bases). CDR3 length equals 16 residues. In germline, CDR1 is SGHAT, CDR2 FQNNGV. The germline V and J ends were trimmed by 3 bases and 7 bases, with 18 bases remaining between them. CDR3 amino acids: CASSLRTGSRGEKLFF. The DNA of the CDR3 is TGTGCCAGCAGCTTGCGTACCGGCAGCAGGGGTGAAAAACTGTTTTTT.

The chain combines TRBV19 with TRBJ2-3; 8 bases align to TRBD2. The junction had 2 bases not matched to a gene; V was cut back by 1 base and J by 5 bases. Per germline, CDR1 LNHDA and CDR2 SQIVND (reference sequence). The length of the CDR3 is 14 residues. CDR3 residues: CASSIGLAGDTQYF. The CDR3 region has the DNA TGTGCCAGTAGTATAGGGCTAGCGGGAGATACGCAGTATTTT.

This chain connects TRBV6-5 to TRBJ2-1; D is uncertain. V was cut by 8 bases and J by 9 bases, with 14 bases left in between. Germline CDR1 reads MNHEY; CDR2 reads SVGAGI. The CDR3 totals 12 residues. The chain's CDR3 is CASRPRVAEQFF. The CDR3, as DNA: TGTGCCAGCCGTCCCCGGGTGGCTGAGCAGTTCTTC.

The CDR3 region is CAIRGPGQNTYNEQFF. The CDR3 coding sequence is TGTGCCATCAGGGGGCCGGGACAGAATACCTACAATGAGCAGTTCTTC. V is TRBV10-3 and J is TRBJ2-1; 7 nucleotides agree with TRBD1. The CDR3 is 16 residues long. V was clipped by 6 bases and J by 2 bases; unmatched bases: 10. From germline, CDR1 is ENHRY and CDR2 SYGVKD.

The J gene is TRBJ1-1, the V gene TRBV2, with 10 nucleotides matching TRBD1. CDR1 is SNHLY, CDR2 FYNNEI, per germline. The CDR3 covers 18 residues. The V segment lost 7 bases and the J segment 4 bases; nucleotides outside the gene matches: 18. For the CDR3, the DNA is TGTGCCAGCAATCCGCGGGACAGGGGTTTTCCAAGCCCCACTGAAGCTTTCTTT. This codes for CASNPRDRGFPSPTEAFF. Drawing the rest from reference TRBV2 and TRBJ1-1, the complete variable domain is EPEVTQTPSHQVTQMGQEVILRCVPISNHLYFYWYRQILGQKVEFLVSFYNNEISEKSEIFDDQFSVERPDGSNFTLKIRSTKLEDSAMYFCASNPRDRGFPSPTEAFFGQGTRLTVV.

The chain combines TRBV28 with TRBJ2-1, with 10 bases aligning to TRBD2. The CDR3 loop spans 15 amino acids. The V gene end was trimmed by 5 bases and the J gene end by 9 bases; junction bases not matched to a gene: 10. The germline V gene encodes CDR1 MDHEN and CDR2 SYDVKM. CDR3 residues: CASSPSLAGVGEQFF. Written as DNA, the CDR3 is TGTGCCAGCAGTCCCAGTCTAGCGGGAGTGGGTGAGCAGTTCTTC.

V and J are TRBV30 and TRBJ2-2; 9 positions agree with TRBD2. CDR1 is GTSNPN and CDR2 is SVGIG in the germline V gene (reference sequence). This CDR3 has 15 residues. The junction had 10 bases not matched to a gene; V was cut back by 5 bases and J by 6 bases. The CDR3 DNA reads as TGTGCCTGGTGGGATCGAGCGGGAGGATCCGGGGAGCTGTTTTTT. Translation gives CAWWDRAGGSGELFF.

This clone was seen only a few times. The chain is built from TRBV7-6 and TRBJ1-3; D might be TRBD1 (5 bases). Germline-derived CDR1 and CDR2 are SGHVS and FNYEAQ. Trimming took 4 bases from V and 2 from J, leaving 9 bases between them. There are 14 residues in the CDR3. CDR3 amino acids: CASSSWGAGNTIYF. The CDR3 bases are TGTGCCAGCAGCTCCTGGGGGGCTGGAAACACCATATATTTT.

CDR3 loop: CASSQAQNTEAFF. Here the CDR3 DNA reads TGTGCCAGCAGCCAAGCCCAGAACACTGAAGCTTTCTTT. The V and J genes are TRBV3-1 (or the pseudogene TRBV3-2) and TRBJ1-1, with unresolved D. The germline gives CDR1 LGHDT, CDR2 YNNKEL (reference sequence). Deletions cut 1 base from V and 1 base from J, with 4 bases between. This CDR3 has 13 amino acids.

This clone showed up just once. The chain employs TRBV29-1 and TRBJ2-1, with 13 nucleotides matching TRBD2. J lost 16 bases, V lost 0 bases, and 6 bases had no gene match. Germline CDR1 SQVTM, CDR2 ANQGSEA. The CDR3 sequence is 13 residues long. The CDR3 sequence: CSVEDRTSGSSFF. CDR3 nucleotide sequence: TGCAGCGTTGAAGATAGGACTAGCGGGAGCTCATTCTTC.

This chain connects TRBV5-4 to TRBJ2-7; D might be TRBD2 (6 bases). This CDR3 comprises 12 residues. CDR1 SGHNT and CDR2 YYREEE come from the germline V gene (reference sequence). V dropped 6 bases and J dropped 6 bases, with 13 bases sitting between them. CDR3 sequence reads: CASISRGLEQYF. CDR3 nucleotides: TGTGCCAGCATATCAAGGGGACTCGAGCAGTACTTC.

The V gene is TRBV13, the J gene TRBJ2-1, with 12 positions matching TRBD2. Germline CDR1 and CDR2: PRHDT and FYEKMQ (reference sequence). J was trimmed by 9 bases and V by 5 bases; bases with no gene match: 20. The CDR3 has 19 residues. The CDR3 coding sequence is TGTGCCAGCAGCCCCAAGCCCCAAAGACCTAGCGGGAGGGCCGGTGAGCAGTTCTTC. This translates into CASSPKPQRPSGRAGEQFF. The full variable domain, rest sourced from reference TRBV13 and TRBJ2-1, is AAGVIQSPRHLIKEKRETATLKCYPIPRHDTVYWYQQGPGQDPQFLISFYEKMQSDKGSIPDRFSAQQFSDYHSELNMSSLELGDSALYFCASSPKPQRPSGRAGEQFFGPGTRLTVL.

The table lists this clone with a count of one. DNA of the CDR3: TGTGCCAGCAGTGAATTGGGGGGGCTCCCCAATTCACCCCTCCACTTT. It codes for CASSELGGLPNSPLHF. The chain recombines TRBV6-1 with TRBJ1-6; weak D call: TRBD1 (6 bases). CDR3 length: 16 amino acids. Looked up from germline, CDR1 is MNHNS and CDR2 is SASEGT. Trimming took off 2 bases at V and 7 bases at J, with 15 bases between the two ends.

This clone was recorded only once. V gene TRBV9 combines with J gene TRBJ1-1; no firm D call. This CDR3 is 14 amino acids long. Trimming stripped 1 base from V and 3 bases from J, with 10 bases between. Germline CDR1 reads SGDLS; CDR2 reads YYNGEE. The DNA of the CDR3 is TGTGCCAGCAGCGTACACAGCGGGTACACTGAAGCTTTCTTT. Residues: CASSVHSGYTEAFF. Combining the CDR3 with reference TRBV9 and TRBJ1-1 gives the whole variable domain DSGVTQTPKHLITATGQRVTLRCSPRSGDLSVYWYQQSLDQGLQFLIQYYNGEERAKGNILERFSAQQFPDLHSELNLSSLELGDSALYFCASSVHSGYTEAFFGQGTRLTVV.

V and J are TRBV27 and TRBJ2-5; possibly TRBD1 for D (5 bases). Germline V CDR1 and CDR2: MNHEY, SMNVEV (reference sequence). CDR3 length equals 13 residues. The V end was cut by 3 bases, the J end by 5 bases, with 10 bases between. CDR3 in DNA: TGTGCCAGCAGTTTGGGGCGCCGGGAGACCCAGTACTTC. This codes for CASSLGRRETQYF.

The V call is TRBV18, the J call TRBJ2-7; 7 bases agree with TRBD1. The germline CDR1 and CDR2 sequences are KGHSH and LQKENI. J gave up 2 bases and V 3 bases, and 7 bases lay outside the gene matches. This CDR3 is built from 15 residues. Written as DNA, the CDR3 is TGTGCCAGCTCACCCTACGACAGGGCGACCTACGAGCAGTACTTC. Protein: CASSPYDRATYEQYF.

This clone has a handful of counts. This chain joins TRBV5-6 and TRBJ2-7; 14 bases match TRBD2. After removal of 0 bases from V and 2 bases from J, the junction contained 4 bases not matched to a gene. The CDR3 covers 17 residues. The V gene's germline CDR1 is SGHDT and CDR2 YYEEEE. CDR3 coding DNA: TGTGCCAGCAGCTTGGGGCGACTAGCGGGAGGGACCTACGAGCAGTACTTC. Protein sequence: CASSLGRLAGGTYEQYF. The full variable domain, completed using reference TRBV5-6 and TRBJ2-7, is DAGVTQSPTHLIKTRGQQVTLRCSPKSGHDTVSWYQQALGQGPQFIFQYYEEEERQRGNFPDRFSGHQFPNYSSELNVNALLLGDSALYLCASSLGRLAGGTYEQYFGPGTRLTVT.